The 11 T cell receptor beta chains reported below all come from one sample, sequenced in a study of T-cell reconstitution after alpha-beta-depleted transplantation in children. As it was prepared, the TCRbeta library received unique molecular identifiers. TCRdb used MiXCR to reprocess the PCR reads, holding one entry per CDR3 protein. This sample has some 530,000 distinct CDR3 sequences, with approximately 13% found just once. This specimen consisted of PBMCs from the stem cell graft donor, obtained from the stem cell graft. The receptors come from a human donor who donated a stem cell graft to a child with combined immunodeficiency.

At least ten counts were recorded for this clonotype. The CDR3 spells CASSLAAEAPTDTQYF. DNA of the CDR3: TGTGCCAGCAGCTTGGCTGCAGAGGCCCCTACAGATACGCAGTATTTT. The genes are TRBV5-6 and TRBJ2-3; D gene unclear. Deletions cut 0 bases from V and 3 bases from J, with 14 bases between. Looked up from germline, CDR1 is SGHDT and CDR2 is YYEEEE. CDR3 length: 16 amino acids.

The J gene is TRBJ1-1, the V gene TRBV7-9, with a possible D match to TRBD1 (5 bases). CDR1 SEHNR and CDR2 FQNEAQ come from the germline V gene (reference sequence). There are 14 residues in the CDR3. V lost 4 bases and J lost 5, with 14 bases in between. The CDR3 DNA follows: TGTGCCAGCAGCTATGGGACTGCCCAAACTGAAGCTTTCTTT. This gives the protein CASSYGTAQTEAFF. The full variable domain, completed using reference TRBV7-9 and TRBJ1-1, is DTGVSQNPRHKITKRGQNVTFRCDPISEHNRLYWYRQTLGQGPEFLTYFQNEAQLEKSRLLSDRFSAERPKGSFSTLEIQRTEQGDSAMYLCASSYGTAQTEAFFGQGTRLTVV.

The CDR3 DNA follows: TGTGCCAGCATGCGTGGCACCGGGGAGCTGTTTTTT. It specifies CASMRGTGELFF. This chain links TRBV12-3 or TRBV12-4 with TRBJ2-2; D unclear. The V and J ends lost 7 bases and 4 bases respectively, with 7 bases between them. The CDR3 loop spans 12 amino acids.

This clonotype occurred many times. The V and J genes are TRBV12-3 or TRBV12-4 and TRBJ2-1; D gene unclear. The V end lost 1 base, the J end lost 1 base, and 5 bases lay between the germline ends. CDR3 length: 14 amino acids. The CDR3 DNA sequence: TGTGCCAGCAGTTTAGGAATATCCTACAATGAGCAGTTCTTC. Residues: CASSLGISYNEQFF.

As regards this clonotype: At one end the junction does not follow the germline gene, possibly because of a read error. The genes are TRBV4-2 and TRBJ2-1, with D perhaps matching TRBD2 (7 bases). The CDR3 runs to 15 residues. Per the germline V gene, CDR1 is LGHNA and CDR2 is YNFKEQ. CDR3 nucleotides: TGTGCCAGCAGCCAAGGGGGGGGGCCCTACGATGAGCAGTTCTTC. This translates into CASSQGGGPYDEQFF.

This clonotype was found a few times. The CDR3 loop reads CAWSTGQGANEQYF. The CDR3 nucleotides are TGTGCCTGGAGTACGGGACAGGGGGCCAACGAGCAGTACTTC. The V and J genes are TRBV30 and TRBJ2-7, with 12 nucleotides matching TRBD1. With V trimmed by 2 bases and J by 5 bases, 4 bases remained unmatched. CDR1 and CDR2 from the germline V gene are GTSNPN and SVGIG (reference sequence). The length of the CDR3 is 14 residues.

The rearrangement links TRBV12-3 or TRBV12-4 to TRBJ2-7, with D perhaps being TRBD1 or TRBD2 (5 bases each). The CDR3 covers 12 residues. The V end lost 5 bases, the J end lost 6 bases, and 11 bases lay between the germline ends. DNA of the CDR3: TGTGCCAGCAGTGGGGGAGTATCCGAGCAGTACTTC. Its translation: CASSGGVSEQYF.

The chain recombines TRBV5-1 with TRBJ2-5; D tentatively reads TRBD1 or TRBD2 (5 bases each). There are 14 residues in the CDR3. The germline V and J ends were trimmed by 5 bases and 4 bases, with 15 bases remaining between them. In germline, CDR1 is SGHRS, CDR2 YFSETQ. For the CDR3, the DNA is TGCGCCAGCAGTTGGTTCCAGGGACGAGAGACCCAGTACTTC. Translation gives CASSWFQGRETQYF.

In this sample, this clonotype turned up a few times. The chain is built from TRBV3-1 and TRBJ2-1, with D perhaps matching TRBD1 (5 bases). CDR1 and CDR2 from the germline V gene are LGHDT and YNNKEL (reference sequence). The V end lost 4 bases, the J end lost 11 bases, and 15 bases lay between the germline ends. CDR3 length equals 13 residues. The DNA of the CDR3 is TGTGCCAGCAGCCTCGCCTCAGACAGCAAGCAGTTCTTC. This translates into CASSLASDSKQFF.

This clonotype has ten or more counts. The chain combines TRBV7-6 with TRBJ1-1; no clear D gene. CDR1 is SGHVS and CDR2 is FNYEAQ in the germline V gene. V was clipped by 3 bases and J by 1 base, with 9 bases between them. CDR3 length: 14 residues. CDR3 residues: CASSFGQQNTEAFF. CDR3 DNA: TGTGCCAGCAGCTTTGGGCAGCAGAACACTGAAGCTTTCTTT.

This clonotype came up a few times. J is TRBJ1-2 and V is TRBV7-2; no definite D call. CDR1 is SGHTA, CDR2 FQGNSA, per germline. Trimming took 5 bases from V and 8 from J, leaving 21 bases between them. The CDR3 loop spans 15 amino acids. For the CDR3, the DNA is TGTGCCAGCAGCGAAACCCCTCCAGCCCGTTCAGGCTACACCTTC. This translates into CASSETPPARSGYTF.